What follows are 19 T cell receptor beta chains derived from one specimen sequenced in a study of blood T cell repertoires in COVID-19. TCRdb keeps only in-frame clones here, not all; method: immunoSEQ multiplex PCR. This sample has around 100,000 clones, with approximately 84% found just once. Sequencing input: peripheral blood. The receptors were sampled from a man aged 40-55 years with active or convalescent COVID-19.

This chain uses TRBV29-1 with TRBJ2-7, with 9 bases that match TRBD1. The CDR3 consists of 14 residues. The germline CDR1 and CDR2 sequences are SQVTM and ANQGSEA. V trimming: 1 base; J trimming: 3 bases; junction bases outside the gene matches: 4. The DNA of the CDR3 is TGCAGCGTTGAAGGGCCGGGACAGGGCTACGAGCAGTACTTC. Its protein product is CSVEGPGQGYEQYF.

About this clone: The germline gene is not matched at one end of the junction; a read error may be the cause. The chain has TRBV7-7 and TRBJ2-5; the D gene is possibly TRBD1 (6 bases). Germline V gene sequence: CDR1 SSHAT, CDR2 FNYEAQ (reference sequence). CDR3 length: 14 amino acids. The CDR3 DNA reads TGTGCTAGCAGCAAGACAGGCCTTCAAGAGACCCAGTACTTC. It translates to CASSKTGLQETQYF.

The chain carries TRBV19 and TRBJ2-7, with 10 bases aligning to TRBD1. This CDR3 has 14 residues. Germline lookup yields CDR1 LNHDA and CDR2 SQIVND (reference sequence). Germline trimming cut 5 bases from V and 3 bases from J; bases unmatched to any gene: 4. The CDR3: CASSGGQGFYEQYF. In DNA form, the CDR3 reads TGTGCCAGTAGTGGGGGACAGGGGTTCTACGAGCAGTACTTC.

The chain uses TRBV27 and TRBJ2-7; unclear D gene. The CDR3 extends over 13 amino acids. CDR1 and CDR2 from the germline V gene are MNHEY and SMNVEV (reference sequence). The V end lost 0 bases, the J end lost 2 bases, and 5 bases lay between the germline ends. This chain's CDR3 is CASSLSITYEQYF. CDR3 sequence (DNA): TGTGCCAGCAGTTTATCTATAACCTACGAGCAGTACTTC.

V is TRBV2 and J is TRBJ2-3; maybe TRBD2 (5 bases). The germline V and J ends were trimmed by 4 bases and 6 bases, with 8 bases remaining between them. Looked up from germline, CDR1 is SNHLY and CDR2 is FYNNEI. The CDR3 runs 12 residues. CDR3 sequence reads: CASSGRRDTQYF. The CDR3 DNA is TGTGCCAGCAGTGGGAGGCGGGATACGCAGTATTTT.

This clone was observed a few times. V and J are TRBV10-3 and TRBJ2-2, with D perhaps TRBD1 (6 bases). Trimming took 6 bases from V and 6 from J, leaving 11 bases between them. The germline gives CDR1 ENHRY, CDR2 SYGVKD. The CDR3 runs to 13 residues. The CDR3 bases are TGTGCCATCAGCCAAGCAGGGGCCGGGGAGCTGTTTTTT. Translating gives CAISQAGAGELFF.

The chain combines TRBV3-1 (or the pseudogene TRBV3-2) with TRBJ1-2; D may be TRBD1 (5 bases). CDR1 is LGHDT, CDR2 YNNKEL, per germline (reference sequence). The CDR3 spans 11 residues. V gave up 5 bases and J gave up 13 bases, with 14 bases separating them. CDR3 amino acids: CASSSPGAATF. The CDR3 DNA is TGTGCCAGCAGCTCGCCTGGGGCGGCCACCTTC.

The chain is built from TRBV12-5 and TRBJ2-3; D is undetermined. Deletions cut 3 bases from V and 0 bases from J, with 13 bases between. The germline V gene has CDR1 LGHNT and CDR2 FRNRAP. The CDR3 sequence is 16 residues long. CDR3 sequence reads: CASGLILRLSTDTQYF. Here the CDR3 DNA reads TGTGCTAGTGGTTTAATTCTCCGTCTCAGCACAGATACGCAGTATTTT.

The chain is built from TRBV10-3 and TRBJ1-6; 8 bases match TRBD1. The CDR3 covers 13 residues. The germline V gene encodes CDR1 ENHRY and CDR2 SYGVKD. V was pared by 6 bases and J by 9 bases, with 4 bases of the junction left unmatched. The DNA of the CDR3 is TGTGCCATCAGGGACAGGGATTTTTCACCCCTCCACTTT. This gives the protein CAIRDRDFSPLHF.

The genes are TRBV9 and TRBJ2-7, with D perhaps TRBD1 (7 bases). Looked up from germline, CDR1 is SGDLS and CDR2 is YYNGEE. The CDR3 is 16 amino acids. Trimming took 3 bases from V and 0 from J, leaving 16 bases between them. The CDR3 DNA sequence: TGTGCCAGCAGCGAGGAGGGGACAGTCAGCTCCTACGAGCAGTACTTC. This encodes CASSEEGTVSSYEQYF.

J is TRBJ1-1 and V is TRBV5-1, with D unresolved. Germline CDR1 and CDR2: SGHRS and YFSETQ. Trimming took 4 bases from V and 0 from J, leaving 13 bases between them. CDR3 length: 15 residues. The CDR3 loop is CASSPREGLNTEAFF. The CDR3 DNA reads TGCGCCAGCAGCCCGAGGGAGGGTTTGAACACTGAAGCTTTCTTT.

The chain is built from TRBV7-7 and TRBJ2-1, with D possibly matching TRBD2 (7 bases). The CDR3 sequence is 15 residues long. CDR1 is SSHAT, CDR2 FNYEAQ, per germline (reference sequence). V was pared by 1 base and J by 7 bases, with 14 bases between. As DNA, the CDR3 is TGTGCCAGCAGCTTAGAAGGGGGGGGGTTGAATGAGCAGTTCTTC. Its translation: CASSLEGGGLNEQFF.

This clone came up a few times. The rearrangement joins TRBV19 to TRBJ2-6; a weak D match, TRBD1 (6 bases). The length of the CDR3 is 15 residues. Trimming removed 6 bases at V and 1 base at J, with 10 bases between. Germline V gives CDR1 LNHDA, CDR2 SQIVND (reference sequence). The DNA of the CDR3 is TGTGCCAGTAGCCTGGACAGTTCTGGGGCCAACGTCCTGACTTTC. It is translated as CASSLDSSGANVLTF.

This chain uses TRBV9 with TRBJ2-7; the match to TRBD1 covers 8 bases. The germline CDR1 and CDR2 sequences are SGDLS and YYNGEE. Trimming at V came to 0 bases and at J to 3 bases, leaving 8 bases not matched to a gene. CDR3 length: 16 amino acids. CDR3 residues: CASSVDGQGNGYEQYF. The CDR3 coding sequence is TGTGCCAGCAGCGTAGATGGACAGGGAAATGGCTACGAGCAGTACTTC.

V and J are TRBV7-6 and TRBJ2-7; TRBD1 matches at 9 bases. Losses at the gene ends were 3 bases for V and 5 bases for J; bases not matched to a gene: 5. The CDR3 consists of 14 residues. CDR1 is SGHVS and CDR2 is FNYEAQ in the germline V gene. CDR3 sequence reads: CASSFTGGGDEQYF. In DNA, the CDR3 is TGTGCCAGCAGCTTTACAGGGGGCGGAGACGAGCAGTACTTC.

The genes are TRBV6-6 and TRBJ1-2; 9 bases map to TRBD1. J gave up 7 bases and V 6 bases, and 12 bases lay outside the gene matches. The germline gives CDR1 MNHNY, CDR2 SVGAGI (reference sequence). This CDR3 has 15 residues. The chain's CDR3 is CASSSLTGGLFGYTF. The DNA of the CDR3 is TGTGCCAGCAGCTCTTTGACAGGGGGATTGTTTGGCTACACCTTC.

This chain joins TRBV4-1 and TRBJ1-2; possible D gene TRBD1, 6 bases. The CDR3 contains 16 residues. Germline V lookup: CDR1 MGHRA, CDR2 YSYEKL. The V gene lost 4 bases and the J gene lost 0 bases, with 15 bases spanning the gap. CDR3 residues: CASSLERDTSNYGYTF. The CDR3 region has the DNA TGCGCCAGCAGCCTCGAAAGGGACACGTCTAACTATGGCTACACCTTC.

The V gene is TRBV28, the J gene TRBJ2-7; D gene ambiguous. The germline V gene has CDR1 MDHEN and CDR2 SYDVKM. The V end lost 4 bases, the J end lost 1 base, and 20 bases lay between the germline ends. CDR3 length: 17 residues. The CDR3 sequence is CASSSYSPGKDSYEQYF. In DNA form, the CDR3 reads TGTGCCAGCAGTTCATATTCGCCAGGCAAGGATTCCTACGAGCAGTACTTC.

V and J are TRBV10-1 and TRBJ2-3; weak D call: TRBD2 (6 bases). The V and J ends lost 5 bases and 8 bases respectively, with 17 bases between them. The CDR3 runs 14 residues. The germline CDR1 and CDR2 sequences are WNHNN and SYGVQD (reference sequence). Here the CDR3 DNA reads TGCGCCAGCAGTCCTACCCGGGACTCCGGTACGCAGTATTTT. This codes for CASSPTRDSGTQYF.